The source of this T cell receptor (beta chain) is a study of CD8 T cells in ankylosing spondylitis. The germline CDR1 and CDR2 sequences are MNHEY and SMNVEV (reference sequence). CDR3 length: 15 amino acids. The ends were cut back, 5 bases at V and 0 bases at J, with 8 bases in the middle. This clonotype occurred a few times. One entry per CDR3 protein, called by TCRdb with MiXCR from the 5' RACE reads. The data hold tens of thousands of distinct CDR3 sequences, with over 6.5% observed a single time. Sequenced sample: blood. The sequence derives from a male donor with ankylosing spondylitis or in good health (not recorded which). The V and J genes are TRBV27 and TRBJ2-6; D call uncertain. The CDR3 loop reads CASSPRSSGANVLTF. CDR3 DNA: TGTGCCAGCAGTCCTCGGAGCTCTGGGGCCAACGTCCTGACTTTC.